This TCR beta chain was sequenced for a study of molecular identifiers for immune sequencing clone quantification. Looking at the study overall: In the replicates, RNA derived from approximately 20,000 or 100,000 naive CD8 cells was divided into five parts, and four were sequenced.

Of note for this clonotype: The antigen remains undetermined.

Germline V gene data show CDR1 as LGHDT and CDR2 as YNNKEL (reference sequence). J was trimmed by 5 bases and V by 1 base; bases with no gene match: 2. CDR3 size: 15 residues. Broader study findings: More than 97% of effector molecules, versus under 1% of naive-cell molecules, belonged to clones above 20 RNA copies.

In preparing bulk TCR libraries, previously described methods and listed TCR primers were used. TCRdb reprocessed the PCR reads with MiXCR, giving one entry per CDR3 protein. The sample shows about 330,000 distinct CDR3 sequences, roughly a quarter of them seen only once. The chain is built from TRBV3-1 and TRBJ2-5, with 12 bases aligning to TRBD2. The TCR was taken from a human donor in good health. Some libraries in this study had Jurkat cell RNA spiked in. The sample was naive CD8+ T cells from blood, with Jurkat cell RNA spiked in. The subset is: FACS-sorted CD8+CD4-CCR7+CD45RA+ naive T cells. The CDR3 DNA is TGTGCCAGCAGCCAAGGACTAGCGGGGGACGAGACCCAGTACTTC. This encodes CASSQGLAGDETQYF.